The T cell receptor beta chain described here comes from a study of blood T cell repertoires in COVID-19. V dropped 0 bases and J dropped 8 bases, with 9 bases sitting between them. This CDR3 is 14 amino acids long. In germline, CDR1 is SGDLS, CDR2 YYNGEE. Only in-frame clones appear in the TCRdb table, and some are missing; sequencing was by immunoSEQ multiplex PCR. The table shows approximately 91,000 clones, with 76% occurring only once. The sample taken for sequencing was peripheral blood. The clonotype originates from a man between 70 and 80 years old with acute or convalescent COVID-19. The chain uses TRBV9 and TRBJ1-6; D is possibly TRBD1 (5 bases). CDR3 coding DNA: TGTGCCAGCAGCGTAGCGGGGGAGCATTCACCCCTCCACTTT. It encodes CASSVAGEHSPLHF.